This T cell receptor (beta chain) derives from a study of T cell responses to AZD1222 COVID-19 vaccine. Broader study findings: Unmutated variant regions reportedly attract nearly half of all spike-specific TCRs. Vaccine-associated CD4 TCRs spanned spike, dominant at 160-218 and 743-854.

The assay was immunoSEQ multiplex PCR, and TCRdb's table has in-frame clones only and misses some. The profile shows roughly 190,000 clones, approximately 91% of them singletons. As for this clone: What it binds is not known.

Trimming shortened V by 5 bases and J by 5 bases, and 7 bases separated the two germline ends. This CDR3 is 13 amino acids long. The germline gives CDR1 SGHAT, CDR2 FQNNGV. The source was peripheral blood, collected on day 0 of AZD1222 vaccination. The chain recombines TRBV11-2 with TRBJ1-6; D uncertain. The sequence was collected from an adult in good health. CDR3 nucleotides: TGTGCCAGCAGCAAAAGGGATAATTCACCCCTCCACTTT. Amino acids: CASSKRDNSPLHF.